A single sample gave rise to the 4 T cell receptor beta chains below, sequenced in a study of OX40 agonist ivuxolimab in advanced cancers. The table came from immunoSEQ multiplex PCR; TCRdb's copy has only in-frame clones and leaves some out. This table holds roughly 32,000 clones, about four fifths found once. The sample here was CD4+ or CD8+ T cells sorted from blood, taken in a trial of the OX40 agonist ivuxolimab. Receptor source: an adult with an advanced solid tumor such as melanoma, head and neck, liver or kidney cancer.

This chain uses TRBV27 with TRBJ2-6; TRBD1 matches at 12 bases. The junction had 11 bases not matched to a gene; V was cut back by 6 bases and J by 2 bases. Germline values: CDR1 MNHEY, CDR2 SMNVEV (reference sequence). The CDR3 length is 19 residues. DNA of the CDR3: TGTGCCAGCAGCCTTACCCCCCGGGACAGGGGGCCTGGGGCCAACGTCCTGACTTTC. Protein sequence: CASSLTPRDRGPGANVLTF.

The chain joins TRBV6-5 to TRBJ1-4; 9 bases align to TRBD1. CDR3 length: 16 residues. V lost 0 bases and J lost 7; bases outside the gene matches: 6. The germline V gene encodes CDR1 MNHEY and CDR2 SVGAGI. The CDR3 bases are TGTGCCAGCAGTTACTCAGGTCCGGGACAGGGTGAAAAACTGTTTTTT. It encodes CASSYSGPGQGEKLFF.

The gene calls are TRBV6-6 and TRBJ1-5; 8 nucleotides line up with TRBD1. The CDR3 runs 15 residues. Germline values: CDR1 MNHNY, CDR2 SVGAGI (reference sequence). J was trimmed by 6 bases and V by 7 bases; bases with no gene match: 11. CDR3 amino acids: CASKPGQDGRQPQHF. The CDR3 DNA sequence: TGTGCCAGCAAACCGGGACAGGACGGACGTCAGCCCCAGCATTTT.

This chain uses TRBV5-1 with TRBJ2-2; D is uncertain. CDR1 is SGHRS and CDR2 is YFSETQ in the germline V gene. This CDR3 has 14 amino acids. Trimming took off 1 base at V and 2 bases at J, with 6 bases between the two ends. The CDR3 loop is CASSLNSNTGELFF. The CDR3 region has the DNA TGCGCCAGCAGCTTGAACAGTAACACCGGGGAGCTGTTTTTT.